This passage covers 13 T cell receptor beta chains from one sample sequenced in a study of T cell responses to AZD1222 COVID-19 vaccine. TCRdb's table, derived via immunoSEQ multiplex PCR, lists solely in-frame clones and lacks some. This sample has roughly 180,000 clones, with nearly 95% found just once. The sequences come from peripheral blood, collected 28 days after the second AZD1222 dose. The receptors shown here come from an adult who received the AZD1222 COVID-19 vaccine.

CDR3 in DNA: TGTGCCAGCACCGAGGGAACAGGGTACACTGAAGCTTTCTTT. Protein sequence: CASTEGTGYTEAFF. The chain links TRBV6-6 to TRBJ1-1, with D perhaps TRBD1 (6 bases). The CDR3 totals 14 residues. Germline V gene sequence: CDR1 MNHNY, CDR2 SVGAGI (reference sequence). The V gene lost 7 bases and the J gene lost 3 bases, with 15 bases spanning the gap.

A remark on this clone: The identical CDR3 is also encoded by other nucleotide sequences in the sample. This chain joins TRBV27 and TRBJ1-3; possibly TRBD1 for D (5 bases). V lost 3 bases and J lost 1, with 7 bases in between. This CDR3 is built from 14 residues. The germline gives CDR1 MNHEY, CDR2 SMNVEV (reference sequence). In nucleotides, the CDR3 is TGTGCCAGCAGTTTTGGGGGTTCTGGAAACACCATATATTTT. Translation gives CASSFGGSGNTIYF.

The V call is TRBV27, the J call TRBJ1-5; weak D call: TRBD1 (6 bases). The CDR3 spans 16 residues. Germline V gene sequence: CDR1 MNHEY, CDR2 SMNVEV (reference sequence). The V end was cut by 5 bases, the J end by 2 bases, with 16 bases between. The CDR3 reads CASSAHRGLGNQPQHF. The CDR3 DNA reads as TGTGCCAGCAGTGCCCACCGGGGGCTCGGCAATCAGCCCCAGCATTTT.

The chain recombines TRBV30 with TRBJ1-2; D remains ambiguous. This CDR3 is 16 amino acids long. Trimming pared 3 bases from V and 0 bases from J, leaving 17 bases between. The V gene's germline CDR1 is GTSNPN and CDR2 SVGIG (reference sequence). The CDR3 DNA reads TGTGCCTGGAGGACACTCGGAGGACTACCTAACTATGGCTACACCTTC. Its protein product is CAWRTLGGLPNYGYTF.

The table lists this clone with a count of one. The chain uses TRBV28 and TRBJ2-4; 7 bases line up with TRBD1. V gave up 7 bases and J gave up 0 bases; unmatched junction bases: 6. Germline V gives CDR1 MDHEN, CDR2 SYDVKM. This CDR3 is built from 15 residues. Here the CDR3 reads CASTPTGRAKNIQYF. For the CDR3, the DNA is TGTGCCAGCACCCCGACAGGGAGAGCCAAAAACATTCAGTACTTC. Full variable domain (missing parts from reference TRBV28 and TRBJ2-4): DVKVTQSSRYLVKRTGEKVFLECVQDMDHENMFWYRQDPGLGLRLIYFSYDVKMKEKGDIPEGYSVSREKKERFSLILESASTNQTSMYLCASTPTGRAKNIQYFGAGTRLSVL.

The chain combines TRBV5-1 with TRBJ1-6; D gene ambiguous. The CDR3 is 17 amino acids. V shed 0 bases and J shed 9 bases, with 19 bases lying between them. Germline-derived CDR1 and CDR2 are SGHRS and YFSETQ. CDR3 bases: TGCGCCAGCAGCTTGGAGGCAGGCCCCCAGCCCGGTTCACCCCTCCACTTT. Amino acid sequence: CASSLEAGPQPGSPLHF.

This chain connects TRBV9 to TRBJ1-1; D gene ambiguous. Trimming cost V 0 bases and J 5 bases, with 8 bases left between them. This CDR3 is 13 amino acids long. Germline CDR1 and CDR2: SGDLS and YYNGEE. CDR3 bases: TGTGCCAGCAGCGTAGCACCGGGAACTGAAGCTTTCTTT. Protein product: CASSVAPGTEAFF. The entire variable domain, with the rest obtained from reference TRBV9 and TRBJ1-1, is as follows: DSGVTQTPKHLITATGQRVTLRCSPRSGDLSVYWYQQSLDQGLQFLIQYYNGEERAKGNILERFSAQQFPDLHSELNLSSLELGDSALYFCASSVAPGTEAFFGQGTRLTVV.

The rearrangement links TRBV6-4 to TRBJ2-3; 11 bases align to TRBD2. CDR3 length equals 15 residues. V shed 4 bases, J shed 1 base, and the junction held 1 base outside the gene matches. Germline V gives CDR1 MRHNA, CDR2 SNTAGT. CDR3 in amino acids: CASSVLAGGTDTQYF. The CDR3 DNA follows: TGTGCCAGCAGTGTACTAGCGGGGGGCACAGATACGCAGTATTTT.

V is TRBV6-1 and J is TRBJ2-1, with 9 bases identical to TRBD2. J gave up 2 bases and V 2 bases, and 4 bases lay outside the gene matches. The CDR3 has 16 residues. Germline CDR1 and CDR2: MNHNS and SASEGT. Written as DNA, the CDR3 is TGTGCCAGCAGTGAATACAGCGGGAGGCCCTACAATGAGCAGTTCTTC. Translated, it gives CASSEYSGRPYNEQFF.

The CDR3 sequence is CASSQGVVRRSNEQYF. CDR3 coding DNA: TGCGCCAGCAGCCAAGGGGTAGTGAGGCGGTCGAACGAGCAGTACTTC. The rearrangement links TRBV4-1 to TRBJ2-7, with unresolved D. Looked up from germline, CDR1 is MGHRA and CDR2 is YSYEKL. Trimming cost V 1 base and J 5 bases, with 18 bases left between them. CDR3 length equals 16 residues.

The rearrangement joins TRBV12-3 or TRBV12-4 to TRBJ2-7, with D possibly being TRBD2 (6 bases). CDR3 length: 13 residues. Trimming took off 9 bases at V and 2 bases at J, with 14 bases between the two ends. DNA of the CDR3: TGTGCCAGGGGGCTGGGACTCACCTACGAGCAGTACTTC. Translation gives CARGLGLTYEQYF.

The chain couples TRBV28 to TRBJ2-7; D may be TRBD2 (6 bases). The CDR3 covers 15 residues. The germline gives CDR1 MDHEN, CDR2 SYDVKM. Trimming cost V 6 bases and J 2 bases, with 17 bases left between them. The CDR3 nucleotides read TGTGCCAGCAGCACCCGGGTTAGCGGAGCCTACGAGCAGTACTTC. This sequence encodes CASSTRVSGAYEQYF.

The genes are TRBV3-1 (or the pseudogene TRBV3-2) and TRBJ1-3, with a weak D call TRBD1 (5 bases). V lost 5 bases to trimming and J lost 4 bases, with 12 bases between them. The germline CDR1 and CDR2 sequences are LGHDT and YNNKEL (reference sequence). The CDR3 totals 14 residues. This CDR3 reads CASSNQEGGNTIYF. CDR3 coding DNA: TGTGCCAGCAGCAATCAAGAGGGGGGAAACACCATATATTTT.